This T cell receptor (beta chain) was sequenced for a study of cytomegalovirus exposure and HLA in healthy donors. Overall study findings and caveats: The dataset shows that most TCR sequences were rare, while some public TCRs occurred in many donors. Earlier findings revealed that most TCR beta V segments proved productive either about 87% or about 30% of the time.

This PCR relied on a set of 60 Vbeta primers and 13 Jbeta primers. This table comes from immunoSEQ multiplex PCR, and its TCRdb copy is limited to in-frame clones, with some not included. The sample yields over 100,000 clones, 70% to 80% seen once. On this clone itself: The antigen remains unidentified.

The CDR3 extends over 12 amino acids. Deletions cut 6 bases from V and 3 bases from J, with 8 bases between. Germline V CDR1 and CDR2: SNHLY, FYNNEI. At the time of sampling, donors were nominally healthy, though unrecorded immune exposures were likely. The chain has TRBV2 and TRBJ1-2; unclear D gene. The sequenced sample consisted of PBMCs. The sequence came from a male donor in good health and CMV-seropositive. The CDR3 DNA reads TGTGCCAGCAGACGGCAGGACTATGGCTACACCTTC. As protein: CASRRQDYGYTF.